This T cell receptor beta chain came from a study of identical twins. TCRdb called the 5' RACE reads again in MiXCR, with one record for every CDR3 protein. This sample has 1.5 million or so distinct CDR3 sequences, with roughly 35% found just once. The clonotype comes from a newborn girl in good health. Source material: cord blood.

CDR3 protein: CAISQGRGNQPQHF. The CDR3 coding sequence is TGTGCCATCAGCCAGGGGAGGGGCAATCAGCCCCAGCATTTT. The genes are TRBV10-3 and TRBJ1-5; possible D gene TRBD1, 6 bases. This CDR3 has 14 amino acids. V gave up 6 bases and J gave up 2 bases, with 11 bases separating them. Germline loops: CDR1 ENHRY, CDR2 SYGVKD.